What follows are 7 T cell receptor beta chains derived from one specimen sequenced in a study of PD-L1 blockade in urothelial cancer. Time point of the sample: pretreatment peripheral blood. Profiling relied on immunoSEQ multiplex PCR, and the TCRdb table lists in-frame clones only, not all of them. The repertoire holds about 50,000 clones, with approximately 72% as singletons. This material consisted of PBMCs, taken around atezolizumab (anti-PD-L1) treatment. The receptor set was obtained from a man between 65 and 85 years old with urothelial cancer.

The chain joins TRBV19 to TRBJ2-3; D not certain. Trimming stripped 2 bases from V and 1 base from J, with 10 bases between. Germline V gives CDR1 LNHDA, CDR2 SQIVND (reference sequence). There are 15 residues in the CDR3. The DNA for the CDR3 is TGTGCCAGTAGTATAACCGGCGGAGGCACAGATACGCAGTATTTT. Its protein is CASSITGGGTDTQYF.

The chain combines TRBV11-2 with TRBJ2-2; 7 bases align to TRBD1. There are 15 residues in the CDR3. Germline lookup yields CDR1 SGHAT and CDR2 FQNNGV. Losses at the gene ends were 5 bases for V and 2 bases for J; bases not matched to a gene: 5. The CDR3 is CASSEDRVNTGELFF. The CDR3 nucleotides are TGTGCCAGCAGCGAAGACAGGGTCAACACCGGGGAGCTGTTTTTT. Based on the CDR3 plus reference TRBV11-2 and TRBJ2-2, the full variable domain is EAGVAQSPRYKIIEKRQSVAFWCNPISGHATLYWYQQILGQGPKLLIQFQNNGVVDDSQLPKDRFSAERLKGVDSTLKIQPAKLEDSAVYLCASSEDRVNTGELFFGEGSRLTVL.

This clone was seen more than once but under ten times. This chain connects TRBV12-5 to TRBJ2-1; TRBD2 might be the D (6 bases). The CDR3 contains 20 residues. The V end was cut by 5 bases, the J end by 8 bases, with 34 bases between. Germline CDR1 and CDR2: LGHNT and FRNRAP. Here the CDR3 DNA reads TGTGCTAGTGGTCCTACCCCCCTTAGCCTCTTCGGGAGAGATACCGATGAGCAGTTCTTC. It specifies CASGPTPLSLFGRDTDEQFF. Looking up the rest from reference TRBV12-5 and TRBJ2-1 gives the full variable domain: DARVTQTPRHKVTEMGQEVTMRCQPILGHNTVFWYRQTMMQGLELLAYFRNRAPLDDSGMPKDRFSAEMPDATLATLKIQPSEPRDSAVYFCASGPTPLSLFGRDTDEQFFGPGTRLTVL.

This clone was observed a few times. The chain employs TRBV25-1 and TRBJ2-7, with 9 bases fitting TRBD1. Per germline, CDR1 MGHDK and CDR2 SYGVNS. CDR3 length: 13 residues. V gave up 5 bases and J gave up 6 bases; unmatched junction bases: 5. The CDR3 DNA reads TGTGCCAGCAGTTTGGGGACAGGGTCCGAGCAGTACTTC. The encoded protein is CASSLGTGSEQYF.

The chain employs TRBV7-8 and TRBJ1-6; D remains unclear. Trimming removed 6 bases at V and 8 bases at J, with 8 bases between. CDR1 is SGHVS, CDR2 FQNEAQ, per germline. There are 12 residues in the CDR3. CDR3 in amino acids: CASRSGDSPLHF. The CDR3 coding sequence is TGTGCCAGCAGAAGTGGAGATTCACCCCTCCACTTT.

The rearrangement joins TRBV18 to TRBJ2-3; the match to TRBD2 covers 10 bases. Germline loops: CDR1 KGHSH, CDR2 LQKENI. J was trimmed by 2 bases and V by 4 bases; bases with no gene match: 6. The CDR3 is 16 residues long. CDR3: CASSLSGTSVTDTQYF. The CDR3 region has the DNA TGTGCCAGCTCACTTTCCGGGACTAGCGTCACAGATACGCAGTATTTT.

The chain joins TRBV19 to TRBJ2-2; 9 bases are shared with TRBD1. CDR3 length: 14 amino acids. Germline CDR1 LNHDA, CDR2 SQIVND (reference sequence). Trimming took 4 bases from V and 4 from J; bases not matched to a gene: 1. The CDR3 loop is CASSTTGGTGELFF. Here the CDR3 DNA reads TGTGCCAGTAGTACGACAGGGGGCACCGGGGAGCTGTTTTTT.